Here is one TCR beta chain with its context. This entry is derived from a study of cytomegalovirus exposure and HLA in healthy donors. TCRdb keeps only in-frame clones here, not all; method: immunoSEQ multiplex PCR. The table shows roughly 60,000 clones, with about 96% occurring only once. The CDR3 consists of 16 residues. Germline-derived CDR1 and CDR2 are LGHNA and YSLEER. Trimming cost V 0 bases and J 0 bases, with 9 bases left between them. This chain uses TRBV4-3 with TRBJ1-5; tentative D call: TRBD1 (5 bases). This TCR was recovered from a young woman in good health and CMV-seronegative. Material: PBMCs. The CDR3 nucleotides are TGCGCCAGCAGCCAAGATGGGGCAGATAGCAATCAGCCCCAGCATTTT. Translation: CASSQDGADSNQPQHF.